This T cell receptor (beta chain) derives from a study of metastatic and nonmetastatic thyroid tumors. The overall study: Malignant and benign thyroid patients had repertoires compared in peripheral blood and tumor or nodule tissue.

Trimming took off 0 bases at V and 5 bases at J, with 20 bases between the two ends. Germline lookup yields CDR1 SGHRS and CDR2 YFSETQ. This CDR3 is 18 amino acids long. Points from the study as a whole: Reports indicated that malignant thyroid tumors showed significantly higher TCR beta diversity than benign nodules did, in blood and tumor.

Many counts were recorded for this clone. Its antigen is not identified. With MiXCR, TCRdb called clones anew from the PCR reads. The table has approximately 25,000 clones, roughly 19% seen once. All patients were treatment-naive before thyroid surgery. The receptor was isolated from a male donor with papillary thyroid cancer or a benign thyroid nodule (not recorded which). Some clones in this sample may be carry-over from other donors' samples. Sequencing used blood. This rearrangement joins TRBV5-1 to TRBJ2-2; tentatively, D is TRBD1 or TRBD2 (5 bases each). In DNA form, the CDR3 reads TGCGCCAGCAGCTTGGCCCCGGGGCTAGGCTTCGGGACCGGGGAGCTGTTTTTT. Protein sequence: CASSLAPGLGFGTGELFF.